The 12 T cell receptor beta chains given below trace back to one sample, sequenced in a study of human T cells and chemical hapten exposure. TCRdb recomputed calls from the RACE reads with MiXCR, one row per CDR3 protein. The data contain 270,000 or so distinct CDR3 sequences, approximately 7.5% of them singletons. Time point of the sample: pre-sensitization, week 0. As to treatment: therapeutic diphenylcyclopropenone sensitization with weekly scalp DPC. The sample here was whole blood, taken in connection with sensitization to the hapten diphenylcyclopropenone (DPC). These receptors all come from a man between 18 and 35 years old with alopecia areata. Some clones in this sample may be carry-over from other donors' samples.

This clonotype was detected many times. The chain combines TRBV7-9 with TRBJ1-5; 7 bases are shared with TRBD1. CDR1 and CDR2 (germline): SEHNR, FQNEAQ (reference sequence). CDR3 length equals 15 residues. V gave up 5 bases and J gave up 0 bases; unmatched junction bases: 4. The CDR3 region is CASSAGTVSNQPQHF. In nucleotides, the CDR3 is TGTGCCAGCAGCGCTGGGACAGTTAGCAATCAGCCCCAGCATTTT.

This clonotype was recorded at least ten times. The chain combines TRBV20-1 with TRBJ2-2; 7 nucleotides line up with TRBD1. J was trimmed by 7 bases and V by 2 bases; bases with no gene match: 10. Germline V lookup: CDR1 DFQATT, CDR2 SNEGSKA (reference sequence). The CDR3 runs to 15 residues. The DNA for the CDR3 is TGCAGTGCTAGAAGGGGGCTACGGGTGAGCGGGGAGCTGTTTTTT. This gives the protein CSARRGLRVSGELFF.

This clonotype has ten or more counts. The V and J genes are TRBV29-1 and TRBJ2-3; D is unclear. The germline V gene has CDR1 SQVTM and CDR2 ANQGSEA. The length of the CDR3 is 13 residues. V was cut by 4 bases and J by 2 bases, with 10 bases left in between. The CDR3 spells CSVVTRLTDTQYF. DNA of the CDR3: TGCAGCGTTGTGACGCGGCTCACAGATACGCAGTATTTT.

This clonotype occurred a few times. The CDR3 DNA follows: TGTGCCAGCAGCCTCAATCCCGGCTACACCTTC. Encoded protein: CASSLNPGYTF. The chain carries TRBV11-2 and TRBJ1-2; no definite D call. The V end was cut by 5 bases, the J end by 8 bases, with 9 bases between. The CDR3 totals 11 residues. Per the germline V gene, CDR1 is SGHAT and CDR2 is FQNNGV.

This clonotype was seen more than once but under ten times. The chain uses TRBV20-1 and TRBJ1-1; D unclear. The CDR3 has 14 residues. Germline V CDR1 and CDR2: DFQATT, SNEGSKA (reference sequence). The germline V and J ends were trimmed by 3 bases and 5 bases, with 16 bases remaining between them. The CDR3 here is CSASGVGVWTEAFF. The CDR3, as DNA: TGCAGTGCTAGTGGCGTGGGAGTGTGGACTGAAGCTTTCTTT.

This clonotype was seen a few times. The J gene is TRBJ2-3, the V gene TRBV11-2, with D tentatively TRBD1 (6 bases). CDR1 is SGHAT and CDR2 is FQNNGV in the germline V gene. The CDR3 spans 16 residues. Trimming pared 5 bases from V and 4 bases from J, leaving 19 bases between. The chain's CDR3 is CASSPKYRVRADTQYF. The CDR3, as DNA: TGTGCCAGCAGCCCGAAGTACAGGGTACGGGCAGATACGCAGTATTTT.

This clonotype has ten or more counts. V usage is TRBV6-2 or TRBV6-3 and J usage is TRBJ1-6, with TRBD1 identical over 8 bases. After removal of 0 bases from V and 8 bases from J, the junction contained 6 bases not matched to a gene. The length of the CDR3 is 16 residues. Germline V gives CDR1 MNHEY, CDR2 SVGEGT. CDR3 nucleotides: TGTGCCAGCAGTTACTCGAGCAGGGGGCGCGATTCACCCCTCCACTTT. Residues: CASSYSSRGRDSPLHF.

This clonotype turned up a few times. V and J are TRBV14 and TRBJ2-1; D gene unclear. CDR3 length: 13 residues. V gave up 1 base and J gave up 9 bases, with 10 bases separating them. Germline CDR1 reads SGHDN; CDR2 reads FVKESK. The CDR3 reads CASSQARFGEQFF. The CDR3 nucleotides read TGTGCCAGCAGCCAAGCCCGTTTCGGTGAGCAGTTCTTC.

This clonotype occurred a few times. The rearrangement joins TRBV29-1 to TRBJ2-7, with D unresolved. The CDR3 is made up of 12 amino acids. In germline, CDR1 is SQVTM, CDR2 ANQGSEA. The germline V and J ends were trimmed by 7 bases and 4 bases, with 14 bases remaining between them. The CDR3 nucleotides read TGCAGCGCCTCCCTGGATCAGTACGAGCAGTACGTC. Its translation is CSASLDQYEQYV.

The chain has TRBV27 and TRBJ1-2, with unresolved D. Germline CDR1 and CDR2: MNHEY and SMNVEV (reference sequence). V was trimmed by 3 bases and J by 0 bases, leaving 8 bases between them. The CDR3 loop spans 14 amino acids. This CDR3 reads CASSFMEANYGYTF. As DNA, the CDR3 is TGTGCCAGCAGTTTTATGGAAGCTAACTATGGCTACACCTTC.

The chain links TRBV21-1 to TRBJ1-6; the table assigns TRBD1, which was not confirmed against the DNA. TRBV21-1 is a listed pseudogene. The CDR3 has 18 amino acids. CDR3 sequence: CASSKAGRGSSYNSPLHF. The DNA of the CDR3 is TGTGCCAGCAGCAAAGCTGGGCGCGGAAGCTCCTATAATTCACCCCTCCACTTT.

V is TRBV25-1 and J is TRBJ2-3; D is uncertain. V lost 3 bases to trimming and J lost 8 bases, with 15 bases between them. The CDR3 runs 14 residues. Germline V gives CDR1 MGHDK, CDR2 SYGVNS. Here the CDR3 DNA reads TGTGCCAGCAGTGATTTGGCTGGCCTCTTTACGCAGTATTTT. Translating gives CASSDLAGLFTQYF.